This passage covers 14 T cell receptor beta chains from one sample sequenced in a study of blood T cell repertoires in COVID-19. Here immunoSEQ multiplex PCR was the method, and the copy in TCRdb shows in-frame clones only, minus some. The profile covers just over 200,000 clones, with 85% to 90% appearing a single time and about 6% taken by the ten largest. The sample comprised peripheral blood. These receptor sequences come from a man older than 75 with acute or convalescent COVID-19.

The genes are TRBV28 and TRBJ2-5, with 8 nucleotides matching TRBD1. Per the germline V gene, CDR1 is MDHEN and CDR2 is SYDVKM. The CDR3 sequence is 16 residues long. Trimming cost V 6 bases and J 1 base; bases outside gene matches: 10. DNA for the CDR3: TGTGCCAGCAGCCGGGACAGGCGAAAGATCCAAGAGACCCAGTACTTC. As protein: CASSRDRRKIQETQYF.

The chain is built from TRBV7-9 and TRBJ2-7; a weak D match, TRBD2 (6 bases). V lost 2 bases and J lost 1, with 12 bases in between. Germline V CDR1 and CDR2: SEHNR, FQNEAQ (reference sequence). The CDR3 covers 15 residues. In DNA, the CDR3 is TGTGCCAGCAGCTTACCCTCCGGGGGTTCCTACGAGCAGTACTTC. Residues: CASSLPSGGSYEQYF.

The rearrangement uses TRBV28 and TRBJ1-5; D gene unclear. V lost 2 bases and J lost 0, with 8 bases in between. Germline loops: CDR1 MDHEN, CDR2 SYDVKM. The CDR3 covers 15 residues. The CDR3 nucleotides are TGTGCCAGCAGTTTAGGAGGCCCTAGCAATCAGCCCCAGCATTTT. Translated, it gives CASSLGGPSNQPQHF.

V usage is TRBV3-1 (or the pseudogene TRBV3-2) and J usage is TRBJ2-2; 7 positions match TRBD1. CDR3 length: 15 residues. Germline CDR1 and CDR2: LGHDT and YNNKEL (reference sequence). The V gene end was trimmed by 5 bases and the J gene end by 8 bases; junction bases not matched to a gene: 11. The CDR3 nucleotides are TGTGCCAGCAGCTATTCCGGGACAGAATTTGGGGAGCTGTTTTTT. This codes for CASSYSGTEFGELFF.

V gene TRBV19 combines with J gene TRBJ1-5; D is possibly TRBD1 (5 bases). Trimming removed 6 bases from V and 2 bases from J, with 14 bases in between. Germline CDR1 is LNHDA and CDR2 is SQIVND (reference sequence). The CDR3 length is 15 residues. The CDR3 reads CASSLKGTGNQPQHF. The DNA of the CDR3 is TGTGCCAGTAGCCTCAAAGGGACTGGCAATCAGCCCCAGCATTTT.

The chain links TRBV9 to TRBJ2-3; 15 positions agree with TRBD2. V trimming: 4 bases; J trimming: 8 bases; junction bases outside the gene matches: 14. The CDR3 consists of 18 residues. The germline V gene encodes CDR1 SGDLS and CDR2 YYNGEE. DNA of the CDR3: TGTGCCAGCAGCTTAGGTGACGGGACTAGCGGGAGGTTGGGTACGCAGTATTTT. Protein: CASSLGDGTSGRLGTQYF. The whole variable domain, filled in from reference TRBV9 and TRBJ2-3, reads DSGVTQTPKHLITATGQRVTLRCSPRSGDLSVYWYQQSLDQGLQFLIQYYNGEERAKGNILERFSAQQFPDLHSELNLSSLELGDSALYFCASSLGDGTSGRLGTQYFGPGTRLTVL.

This clone was seen only a few times. The chain recombines TRBV7-8 with TRBJ1-6; D gene unclear. The V end lost 1 base, the J end lost 8 bases, and 12 bases lay between the germline ends. There are 15 residues in the CDR3. CDR1 is SGHVS, CDR2 FQNEAQ, per germline. CDR3 region: CASSLDSSVYSPLHF. In nucleotides, the CDR3 is TGTGCCAGCAGCTTAGATTCGTCAGTATATTCACCCCTCCACTTT. The variable domain in full, with the rest retrieved from reference TRBV7-8 and TRBJ1-6, is GAGVSQSPRYKVAKRGQDVALRCDPISGHVSLFWYQQALGQGPEFLTYFQNEAQLDKSGLPSDRFFAERPEGSVSTLKIQRTQQEDSAVYLCASSLDSSVYSPLHFGNGTRLTVT.

The chain has TRBV18 and TRBJ2-2, with 8 bases aligning to TRBD1. J lost 4 bases, V lost 4 bases, and 8 bases had no gene match. The V gene's germline CDR1 is KGHSH and CDR2 LQKENI. The CDR3 contains 16 residues. CDR3 bases: TGTGCCAGCTCACTAACGACAGGGGTGGCCACCGGGGAGCTGTTTTTT. This sequence encodes CASSLTTGVATGELFF.

The chain is built from TRBV14 and TRBJ1-2; D is perhaps TRBD1 (6 bases). V was clipped by 4 bases and J by 8 bases, with 14 bases between them. Germline CDR1 and CDR2: SGHDN and FVKESK. The CDR3 contains 13 residues. CDR3 region: CASSPQTGRGYTF. CDR3 in DNA: TGTGCCAGCAGCCCGCAGACAGGTAGAGGCTACACCTTC. The whole variable domain, filled in from reference TRBV14 and TRBJ1-2, reads EAGVTQFPSHSVIEKGQTVTLRCDPISGHDNLYWYRRVMGKEIKFLLHFVKESKQDESGMPNNRFLAERTGGTYSTLKVQPAELEDSGVYFCASSPQTGRGYTFGSGTRLTVV.

The DNA of the CDR3 is TGTGCCAGCAGCGTGAACAGGGGGCGGGTGAACACTGAAGCTTTCTTT. It is translated as CASSVNRGRVNTEAFF. The chain is built from TRBV14 and TRBJ1-1; TRBD1 matches 9 bases. The V gene end was trimmed by 5 bases and the J gene end by 0 bases; junction bases not matched to a gene: 7. CDR1 and CDR2 (germline): SGHDN, FVKESK. The CDR3 contains 16 residues.

Only one count was recorded for this clone. The chain couples TRBV14 to TRBJ1-1; no clear D. CDR1 is SGHDN, CDR2 FVKESK, per germline. Trimming stripped 1 base from V and 1 base from J, with 4 bases between. This CDR3 has 13 residues. The CDR3 nucleotides are TGTGCCAGCAGCCAAGGGCCGAACACTGAAGCTTTCTTT. It is translated as CASSQGPNTEAFF.

The V and J genes are TRBV11-2 and TRBJ2-3, with TRBD2 matching over 10 bases. V dropped 3 bases and J dropped 1; count of bases not matched to a gene: 7. CDR3 length: 17 amino acids. Germline V lookup: CDR1 SGHAT, CDR2 FQNNGV. The CDR3, as DNA: TGTGCCAGCAGCTTCGGGCCTAGCGGGAGCGGCACAGATACGCAGTATTTT. The encoded protein is CASSFGPSGSGTDTQYF.

V usage is TRBV24-1 and J usage is TRBJ2-1, with 7 bases lining up with TRBD1. Losses at the gene ends were 4 bases for V and 8 bases for J; bases not matched to a gene: 10. The CDR3 length is 15 residues. The germline V gene encodes CDR1 KGHDR and CDR2 SFDVKD. The CDR3 DNA reads TGTGCCACCAGTGAGAGAGAAGACAGGGATGATGAGCAGTTCTTC. Translation gives CATSEREDRDDEQFF.

V gene TRBV4-2 combines with J gene TRBJ2-3; D might be TRBD2 (5 bases). The CDR3 covers 15 residues. The ends were cut back, 0 bases at V and 4 bases at J, with 11 bases in the middle. In germline, CDR1 is LGHNA, CDR2 YNFKEQ. For the CDR3, the DNA is TGTGCCAGCAGCCAAGAGCCTAGCATATCAGATACGCAGTATTTT. It specifies CASSQEPSISDTQYF.